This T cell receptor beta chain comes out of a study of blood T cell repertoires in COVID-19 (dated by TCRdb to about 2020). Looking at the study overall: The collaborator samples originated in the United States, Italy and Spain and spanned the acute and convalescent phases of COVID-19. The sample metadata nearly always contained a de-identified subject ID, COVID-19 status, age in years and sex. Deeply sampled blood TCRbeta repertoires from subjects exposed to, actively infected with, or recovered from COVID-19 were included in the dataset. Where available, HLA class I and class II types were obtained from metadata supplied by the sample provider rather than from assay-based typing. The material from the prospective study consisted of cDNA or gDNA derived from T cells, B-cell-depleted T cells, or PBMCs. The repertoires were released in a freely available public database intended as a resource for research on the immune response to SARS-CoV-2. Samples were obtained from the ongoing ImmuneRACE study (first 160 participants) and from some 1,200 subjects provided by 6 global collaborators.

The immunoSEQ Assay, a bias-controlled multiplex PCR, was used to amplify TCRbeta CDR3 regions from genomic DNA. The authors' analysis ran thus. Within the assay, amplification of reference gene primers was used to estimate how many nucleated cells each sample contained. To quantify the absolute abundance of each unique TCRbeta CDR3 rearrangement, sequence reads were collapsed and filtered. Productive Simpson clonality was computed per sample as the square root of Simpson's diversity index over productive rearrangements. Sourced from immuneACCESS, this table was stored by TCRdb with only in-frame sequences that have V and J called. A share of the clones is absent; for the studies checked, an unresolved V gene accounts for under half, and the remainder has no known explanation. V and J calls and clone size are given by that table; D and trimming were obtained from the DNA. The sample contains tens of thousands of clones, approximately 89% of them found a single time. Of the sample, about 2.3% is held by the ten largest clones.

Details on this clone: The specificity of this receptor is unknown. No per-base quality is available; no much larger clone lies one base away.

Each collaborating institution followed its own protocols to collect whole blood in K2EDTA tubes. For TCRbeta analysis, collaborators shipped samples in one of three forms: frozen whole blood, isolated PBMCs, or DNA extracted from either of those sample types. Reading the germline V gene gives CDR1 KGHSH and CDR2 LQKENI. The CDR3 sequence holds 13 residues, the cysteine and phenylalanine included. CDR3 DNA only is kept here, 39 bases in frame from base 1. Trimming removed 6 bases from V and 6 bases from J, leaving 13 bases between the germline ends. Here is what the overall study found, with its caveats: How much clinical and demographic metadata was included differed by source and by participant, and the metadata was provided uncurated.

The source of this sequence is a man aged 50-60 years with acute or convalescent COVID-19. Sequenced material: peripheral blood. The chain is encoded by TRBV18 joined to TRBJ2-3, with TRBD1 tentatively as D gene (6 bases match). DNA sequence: TGTGCCAGCTCCCCCCGCCAGGGGGATACGCAGTATTTT. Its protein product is CASSPRQGDTQYF.